These 10 T cell receptor beta chains were sequenced from one sample in a study of blood T cell repertoires in COVID-19. The assay was immunoSEQ multiplex PCR, and TCRdb's table has in-frame clones only and misses some. The sample has about 13,000 clones, around 90% seen once; the top ten hold 20%. The sample consisted of peripheral blood. These receptors all come from a human donor with active COVID-19. The donor label of this sample is uncertain.

This rearrangement joins TRBV13 to TRBJ1-5, with D unresolved. The V end lost 0 bases, the J end lost 7 bases, and 10 bases lay between the germline ends. The CDR3 is 14 residues long. Per the germline V gene, CDR1 is PRHDT and CDR2 is FYEKMQ (reference sequence). CDR3 sequence (DNA): TGTGCCAGCAGCTTAGGGGGTAGCCGACAGCCCCAGCATTTT. Its translation: CASSLGGSRQPQHF.

V usage is TRBV6-1 and J usage is TRBJ1-5; no clear D gene. The V and J ends lost 2 bases and 11 bases respectively, with 13 bases between them. There are 13 residues in the CDR3. In germline, CDR1 is MNHNS, CDR2 SASEGT. The CDR3, as DNA: TGTGCCAGCAGTGAAAGAGTGAACGGGGCCCAGCATTTT. Translation: CASSERVNGAQHF.

The gene calls are TRBV29-1 and TRBJ1-1, with D hard to call. The CDR3 spans 14 residues. Trimming shortened V by 1 base and J by 1 base, and 10 bases separated the two germline ends. The germline V gene encodes CDR1 SQVTM and CDR2 ANQGSEA. The CDR3 loop is CSVEGRVANTEAFF. The CDR3 region has the DNA TGCAGCGTTGAAGGGCGGGTAGCGAACACTGAAGCTTTCTTT.

V is TRBV6-5 and J is TRBJ2-7; 8 bases map to TRBD2. Germline CDR1 reads MNHEY; CDR2 reads SVGAGI. Losses at the gene ends were 6 bases for V and 3 bases for J; bases not matched to a gene: 10. This CDR3 has 15 amino acids. CDR3 bases: TGTGCCAGCAGCCGCGTGGCGGGGGGCTTCTACGAGCAGTACTTC. Protein: CASSRVAGGFYEQYF.

V is TRBV15 and J is TRBJ2-5, with D perhaps matching TRBD2 (5 bases). V lost 3 bases and J 5 bases, leaving 16 bases between the germline ends. CDR3 length: 15 residues. CDR1 is LNHNV, CDR2 YYDKDF, per germline (reference sequence). The CDR3 bases are TGTGCCACCAGCAGGTCAGGCGGGCGGACGGAGACCCAGTACTTC. It encodes CATSRSGGRTETQYF.

This chain links TRBV28 with TRBJ2-1, with TRBD1 matching 10 bases. V lost 8 bases to trimming and J lost 10 bases; unmatched junction nucleotides: 14. Germline CDR1 is MDHEN and CDR2 is SYDVKM. The CDR3 extends over 15 amino acids. The DNA for the CDR3 is TGTGCCAGCGGTAGACAGGGGGCTGGAGGAGGGGAGCAGTTCTTC. This codes for CASGRQGAGGGEQFF.

The chain is built from TRBV19 and TRBJ2-1; 13 bases fit TRBD2. This CDR3 has 16 residues. V was clipped by 6 bases and J by 5 bases; unmatched bases: 7. CDR1 is LNHDA, CDR2 SQIVND, per germline (reference sequence). CDR3 sequence: CASSLTSGGYDNEQFF. The CDR3 DNA sequence: TGTGCCAGTAGCCTGACTAGCGGGGGGTATGACAATGAGCAGTTCTTC.

CDR3 DNA sequence: TGTGCCAGCAGCCAACTAGCGGGGGCCCACAATGAGCAGTTCTTC. Its translation is CASSQLAGAHNEQFF. The chain has TRBV14 and TRBJ2-1; 10 bases agree with TRBD2. Germline V lookup: CDR1 SGHDN, CDR2 FVKESK. The CDR3 extends over 15 amino acids. After removal of 2 bases from V and 5 bases from J, the junction contained 3 bases not matched to a gene. Full variable domain (remainder filled in from reference TRBV14 and TRBJ2-1): EAGVTQFPSHSVIEKGQTVTLRCDPISGHDNLYWYRRVMGKEIKFLLHFVKESKQDESGMPNNRFLAERTGGTYSTLKVQPAELEDSGVYFCASSQLAGAHNEQFFGPGTRLTVL.

The chain's CDR3 is CASSAKRGGYEKLFF. CDR3 bases: TGTGCCAGCAGCGCGAAGAGGGGGGGGTATGAAAAACTGTTTTTT. The chain recombines TRBV6-5 with TRBJ1-4; D perhaps matches TRBD1 (6 bases). The V gene lost 6 bases and the J gene lost 6 bases, with 17 bases spanning the gap. From germline, CDR1 is MNHEY and CDR2 SVGAGI. This CDR3 is 15 amino acids long.

The V call is TRBV20-1, the J call TRBJ1-2; D remains unclear. V was clipped by 3 bases and J by 4 bases, with 6 bases between them. The CDR3 loop spans 11 amino acids. Per germline, CDR1 DFQATT and CDR2 SNEGSKA (reference sequence). The CDR3 sequence: CSASPVYGYTF. CDR3 nucleotides: TGCAGTGCTAGCCCGGTCTATGGCTACACCTTC.